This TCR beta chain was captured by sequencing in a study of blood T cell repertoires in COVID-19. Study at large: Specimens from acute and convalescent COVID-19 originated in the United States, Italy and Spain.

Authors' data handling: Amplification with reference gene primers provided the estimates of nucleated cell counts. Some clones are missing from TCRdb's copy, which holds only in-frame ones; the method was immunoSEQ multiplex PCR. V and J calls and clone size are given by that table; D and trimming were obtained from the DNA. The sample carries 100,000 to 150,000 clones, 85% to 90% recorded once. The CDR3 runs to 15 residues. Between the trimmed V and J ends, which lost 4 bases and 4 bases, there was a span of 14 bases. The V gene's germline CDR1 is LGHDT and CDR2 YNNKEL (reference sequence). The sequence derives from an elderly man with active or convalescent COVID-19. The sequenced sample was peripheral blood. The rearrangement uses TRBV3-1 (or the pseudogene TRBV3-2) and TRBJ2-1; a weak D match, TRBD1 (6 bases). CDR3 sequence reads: CASSPGQRVYNEQFF. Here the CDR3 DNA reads TGTGCCAGCAGCCCTGGACAGAGAGTTTACAATGAGCAGTTCTTC.